This is a list of T cell receptor beta chains from one sample in a study of cytomegalovirus exposure and HLA in healthy donors. Repertoires were generated with immunoSEQ multiplex PCR, while TCRdb's copy carries only in-frame clones and drops some. The table lists under 250,000 clones, approximately 87% of them singletons. The source material was PBMCs. These receptors came from a human donor in good health. The CDR3 runs from the conserved cysteine through the conserved F or W. A D gene is named only where the DNA matches it firmly. The listing skips clone size in some rows; elsewhere it reads once, few, many or a size class.

TRBJ2-5,few,.,TRBV5-4,CASSPRGVGLETQYF,TGTGCCAGCAGCCCCAGGGGGGTTGGGTTAGAGACCCAGTACTTC
TRBJ2-5,.,.,TRBV10-3,CATSMGGRETQYF,TGTGCCACCAGTATGGGGGGAAGAGAGACCCAGTACTTC
TRBJ1-2,.,.,TRBV5-1,CASSLGGHPGGYGYTF,TGCGCCAGCAGCTTGGGGGGACACCCGGGGGGTTATGGCTACACCTTC
TRBJ1-1,.,.,TRBV6-6,CASSYFRALDEYEAFF,TGTGCCAGCAGTTACTTCAGGGCCCTGGACGAATATGAAGCTTTCTTT
TRBJ2-1,.,TRBD2,TRBV6-1,CASRSGSTYNEQFF,TGTGCCAGCAGAAGCGGGAGCACCTACAATGAGCAGTTCTTC
TRBJ2-6,.,.,TRBV7-9,CASSFSGAGANVLTF,TGTGCCAGCAGCTTTTCCGGGGCTGGGGCCAACGTCCTGACTTTC
TRBJ2-7,.,TRBD1,TRBV6-5,CASSYGQGSSYEQYF,TGTGCCAGCAGTTACGGACAGGGAAGTTCCTACGAGCAGTACTTC
TRBJ1-1,once,TRBD1,TRBV28,CASSFMGTANTEAFF,TGTGCCAGCAGTTTTATGGGGACAGCGAACACTGAAGCTTTCTTT
TRBJ1-5,once,.,TRBV2,CASSARLSWPQHF,TGTGCCAGCAGTGCCCGACTTAGTTGGCCCCAGCATTTT
TRBJ2-1,few,TRBD2,TRBV28,CASTISAGGSYNEQFF,TGTGCCAGCACCATATCAGCGGGAGGTTCCTACAATGAGCAGTTCTTC
TRBJ2-7,.,TRBD2,TRBV19,CASSMRREGPTYEQYF,TGTGCCAGTAGTATGAGGCGGGAGGGCCCAACCTACGAGCAGTACTTC
TRBJ2-7,.,TRBD2,TRBV2,CASSAPSGAYEQYF,TGTGCCAGCAGTGCCCCTAGCGGAGCCTACGAGCAGTACTTC
TRBJ2-7,.,.,TRBV27,CASSLTAGTGAYEQYF,TGTGCCAGCAGTTTAACGGCCGGGACTGGTGCCTACGAGCAGTACTTC
TRBJ1-3,.,.,TRBV7-2,CASSLVPGTTPGNTIYF,TGTGCCAGCAGCTTAGTACCAGGGACTACTCCTGGAAACACCATATATTTT
TRBJ1-1,once,.,TRBV5-1,CASSSTGMNTEAFF,TGCGCCAGCAGCTCGACAGGTATGAACACTGAAGCTTTCTTT
TRBJ1-2,.,TRBD1,TRBV28,CASSLPGQGDYGYTF,TGTGCCAGCAGCCTACCGGGACAGGGGGACTATGGCTACACCTTC
TRBJ1-1,once,.,TRBV6-5,CAGSLISWGRNTEAFF,TGTGCCGGCAGTTTGATTTCATGGGGGCGGAACACTGAAGCTTTCTTT
TRBJ2-1,.,.,TRBV2,CASSEGLRGFGYNEQFF,TGTGCCAGCAGTGAAGGTCTGCGGGGTTTCGGCTACAATGAGCAGTTCTTC
TRBJ1-1,.,.,TRBV12-5,CASGLETTGHHFLNTEAFF,TGTGCTAGTGGTTTGGAAACGACGGGACACCATTTTTTGAACACTGAAGCTTTCTTT
TRBJ2-7,once,TRBD2,TRBV28,CASSLLAGVSSEQYF,TGTGCCAGCAGTTTGCTAGCGGGAGTTTCCAGCGAGCAGTACTTC
TRBJ2-7,.,TRBD1,TRBV7-9,CSSSLTGGGSYEQYF,TGTTCCAGCAGCTTGACAGGGGGCGGATCCTACGAGCAGTACTTC
TRBJ2-3,.,.,TRBV4-1,CASSHIGWGATDTQYF,TGCGCCAGCAGCCACATAGGATGGGGAGCCACAGATACGCAGTATTTT
TRBJ1-1,.,TRBD1,TRBV5-1,CASSLPLNTGQGRTEAFF,TGCGCCAGCAGCTTGCCGTTAAACACGGGACAGGGGAGGACTGAAGCTTTCTTT
TRBJ2-1,.,.,TRBV11-3,CASSPRTGGNDEQFF,TGTGCCAGCAGCCCTAGGACAGGAGGGAACGATGAGCAGTTCTTC
TRBJ2-5,.,.,TRBV7-2,CASSGRGIGTQYF,TGTGCCAGCAGCGGTCGGGGGATCGGGACCCAGTACTTC
TRBJ2-7,.,TRBD2,TRBV15,CATSRDSSGNYEQYF,TGTGCCACCAGCAGAGATAGTAGCGGGAACTACGAGCAGTACTTC
TRBJ2-5,.,.,TRBV5-1,CASSLGSGETQYF,TGCGCCAGCAGCTTGGGGTCGGGAGAGACCCAGTACTTC